The 18 T cell receptor beta chains below were found in one sample sequenced in a study of T cells in Graves' hyperthyroidism and ophthalmopathy. Amplification of TCR beta CDR3 regions used RNA as the template. TCR CDR3 underwent first-round RT-PCR with the HTBI primer set. TCRdb re-called the multiplex PCR reads through MiXCR, storing one row per CDR3 protein. The sample consists of 550,000 to 700,000 distinct CDR3 sequences, roughly 46% of them appearing once. The source material was peripheral blood or thyroid tissue (not recorded which). The receptors derive from an adult woman with Graves' disease, either hyperthyroidism or ophthalmopathy (not recorded which).

This clonotype was picked up many times. V gene TRBV7-2 combines with J gene TRBJ1-3; D unresolved. This CDR3 is built from 15 residues. Deletions cut 6 bases from V and 0 bases from J, with 12 bases between. Germline CDR1 and CDR2: SGHTA and FQGNSA. DNA for the CDR3: TGTGCCAGCAGTCGAGACTCGAGCTCTGGAAACACCATATATTTT. Its protein is CASSRDSSSGNTIYF.

This clonotype appeared many times. The gene calls are TRBV2 and TRBJ1-1; D might be TRBD1 (6 bases). Germline CDR1 and CDR2: SNHLY and FYNNEI. CDR3 length equals 14 residues. Trimming stripped 7 bases from V and 6 bases from J, with 18 bases between. CDR3 region: CASIAEGDRAEAFF. For the CDR3, the DNA is TGTGCCAGCATCGCGGAGGGGGATCGCGCTGAAGCTTTCTTT.

The chain has TRBV10-3 and TRBJ1-2; 7 bases are shared with TRBD1. Trimming cost V 9 bases and J 9 bases; bases outside gene matches: 10. Germline-derived CDR1 and CDR2 are ENHRY and SYGVKD. This CDR3 is 12 amino acids long. The CDR3 nucleotides are TGTGCCATTGCCAACAGGGGAGGGCGCTACACCTTC. Protein product: CAIANRGGRYTF.

J is TRBJ1-3 and V is TRBV7-2; possible D gene TRBD1, 5 bases. CDR1 and CDR2 from the germline V gene are SGHTA and FQGNSA. Trimming left V 1 base short and J 5 bases short, with 9 bases between. This CDR3 is built from 14 residues. The CDR3 coding sequence is TGTGCCAGCAGCTTAGATCGGGGGAGAAACACCATATATTTT. It yields the protein CASSLDRGRNTIYF.

This clonotype was picked up many times. The chain joins TRBV15 to TRBJ1-5, with D perhaps TRBD1 (5 bases). V lost 5 bases to trimming and J lost 2 bases, with 16 bases between them. Looked up from germline, CDR1 is LNHNV and CDR2 is YYDKDF (reference sequence). This CDR3 is built from 16 residues. The CDR3: CATSGGDSRGNQPQHF. The DNA for the CDR3 is TGTGCCACCAGCGGCGGGGACTCGAGGGGCAATCAGCCCCAGCATTTT.

The V call is TRBV2, the J call TRBJ2-1, with 10 bases aligning to TRBD2. The V segment lost 8 bases and the J segment 15 bases; nucleotides outside the gene matches: 10. Germline V gene lookup returns CDR1 SNHLY and CDR2 FYNNEI. The CDR3 spans 12 residues. The chain's CDR3 is CASETSGTTRFF. Written as DNA, the CDR3 is TGTGCCAGCGAAACTAGCGGGACTACGCGGTTCTTC.

This clonotype was seen repeatedly, ten times or more. The CDR3 protein is CASSQGVGEQYF. DNA of the CDR3: TGTGCCAGCAGCCAAGGGGTGGGCGAGCAGTACTTC. The chain combines TRBV6-1 with TRBJ2-7; perhaps TRBD1 as D (5 bases). V lost 6 bases and J lost 6, with 12 bases in between. The CDR3 loop spans 12 amino acids. The V gene's germline CDR1 is MNHNS and CDR2 SASEGT.

This clonotype was recorded many times. V usage is TRBV20-1 and J usage is TRBJ1-5; the D is unclear. Germline CDR1 reads DFQATT; CDR2 reads SNEGSKA (reference sequence). CDR3 length: 14 amino acids. The V end was cut by 4 bases, the J end by 4 bases, with 14 bases between. The CDR3 sequence: CSANPALGNQPQHF. The CDR3 coding sequence is TGCAGTGCTAATCCTGCCTTAGGTAATCAGCCCCAGCATTTT.

The chain links TRBV5-1 to TRBJ1-2; a possible D gene is TRBD1 (5 bases). The germline gives CDR1 SGHRS, CDR2 YFSETQ. V lost 0 bases, J lost 2 bases, and 8 bases lay in between. This CDR3 region has 14 residues. DNA for the CDR3: TGCGCCAGCAGCTTGGTAGGGGTCAACTATGGCTACACCTTC. Translating it yields CASSLVGVNYGYTF.

This clonotype was found many times. J is TRBJ2-7 and V is TRBV5-1; D is uncertain. Germline V gene lookup returns CDR1 SGHRS and CDR2 YFSETQ. This CDR3 spans 15 amino acids. V lost 5 bases to trimming and J lost 0 bases, with 15 bases between them. The CDR3 region is CASSSSFQSSYEQYF. CDR3 sequence (DNA): TGCGCCAGCAGTTCCTCGTTCCAAAGCTCCTACGAGCAGTACTTC.

The V and J genes are TRBV24-1 and TRBJ2-5; no clear D gene. The ends were cut back, 5 bases at V and 5 bases at J, with 8 bases in the middle. This CDR3 spans 12 amino acids. The germline gives CDR1 KGHDR, CDR2 SFDVKD. CDR3 bases: TGTGCCACCAGTGGTAACAGTGAGACCCAGTACTTC. Protein: CATSGNSETQYF.

This clonotype was detected many times. The junction does not match germline at one end; this may be a read error. The chain joins TRBV7-9 to TRBJ1-1; D not resolved. The CDR3 runs 13 residues. The germline V gene has CDR1 SEHNR and CDR2 FQNEAQ (reference sequence). The CDR3 reads CASSLGSPGRWGF. CDR3 DNA sequence: TGTGCCAGCAGCTTGGGCTCGCCTGGGCGTTGGGGCTTT.

V usage is TRBV6-6 and J usage is TRBJ1-6; D is unclear. This CDR3 region has 17 residues. The germline CDR1 and CDR2 sequences are MNHNY and SVGAGI (reference sequence). Trimming shortened V by 0 bases and J by 13 bases, and 22 bases separated the two germline ends. The CDR3 spells CASSYSVGAVSNQPLHF. CDR3 in DNA: TGTGCCAGCAGTTACTCGGTCGGAGCAGTCAGCAATCAGCCCCTCCACTTT.

This clonotype has ten or more counts. The V gene is TRBV7-9, the J gene TRBJ1-2; 8 nucleotides align to TRBD1. CDR3 size: 14 residues. V was pared by 5 bases and J by 6 bases, with 8 bases of the junction left unmatched. Germline V gene lookup returns CDR1 SEHNR and CDR2 FQNEAQ (reference sequence). In nucleotides, the CDR3 is TGTGCCAGCAGCCACGGACAGGGCCCCGATGGCTACACCTTC. Its translation: CASSHGQGPDGYTF. Complete variable domain (other parts from reference TRBV7-9 and TRBJ1-2): DTGVSQNPRHKITKRGQNVTFRCDPISEHNRLYWYRQTLGQGPEFLTYFQNEAQLEKSRLLSDRFSAERPKGSFSTLEIQRTEQGDSAMYLCASSHGQGPDGYTFGSGTRLTVV.

Only a few counts were recorded for this clonotype. This could be a read error, since a much larger clone is one nucleotide away. V usage is TRBV7-8 and J usage is TRBJ2-7, with D possibly matching TRBD2 (6 bases). This CDR3 contains 15 residues. V lost 1 base and J 0 bases, leaving 10 bases between the germline ends. The germline gives CDR1 SGHVS, CDR2 FQNEAQ. The CDR3 coding sequence is TGTGCCAGCAGCTTAGTAGCGGATAGCTCCTACGAGCAGTACTTC. Residues: CASSLVADSSYEQYF.

CDR3 DNA sequence: TGTGCCAGCAGCGGAGGGGGCGAGGGAAACACCATATATTTT. Protein: CASSGGGEGNTIYF. The chain couples TRBV2 to TRBJ1-3; 7 nucleotides line up with TRBD1. Germline V gives CDR1 SNHLY, CDR2 FYNNEI. V shed 6 bases, J shed 4 bases, and the junction held 6 bases outside the gene matches. The CDR3 covers 14 residues.

This clonotype appeared a few times. The rearrangement links TRBV15 to TRBJ2-7; D is uncertain. V lost 2 bases and J 6 bases, leaving 11 bases between the germline ends. This CDR3 contains 13 residues. Germline V gene lookup returns CDR1 LNHNV and CDR2 YYDKDF (reference sequence). The DNA of the CDR3 is TGTGCCACCAGCAGAAAACGCCGAGGCGAGCAGTACTTC. Protein product: CATSRKRRGEQYF.

The chain couples TRBV25-1 to TRBJ1-5; D is perhaps TRBD1 (5 bases). Looked up from germline, CDR1 is MGHDK and CDR2 is SYGVNS. Trimming shortened V by 3 bases and J by 3 bases, and 15 bases separated the two germline ends. The CDR3 runs 16 residues. Written as DNA, the CDR3 is TGTGCCAGCAGTGAGGGGGGTGGGGGTATCAATCAGCCCCAGCATTTT. It yields the protein CASSEGGGGINQPQHF.